The TCR beta chain described here comes from a study of beta chain features in type 1 diabetes. Study-wide results and limits: Moderate yet significant TCRB CDR3 shortening was seen in Type 1 diabetes patients in all four CD4+ subsets.

Turning to this clone: Its cognate antigen is unknown.

Of the isolated RNA, all was reverse transcribed, and so the sequenced material was expressed TCRB transcripts. Produced via immunoSEQ multiplex PCR; TCRdb's table is partial and in-frame only. Altogether about 660,000 clones are present, roughly an eighth being singletons, with the ten largest covering 0.035% to 0.045%. Material: naive CD4+ T cells from blood. The receptor comes from a young man with type 1 diabetes.

The CDR3 reads CASSVDTNEQFF. CDR3 DNA sequence: TGTGCCAGCAGCGTAGACACGAATGAGCAGTTCTTC. The chain joins TRBV2 to TRBJ2-1; no clear D gene. Looked up from germline, CDR1 is SNHLY and CDR2 is FYNNEI. Trimming removed 6 bases from V and 7 bases from J, with 10 bases in between. The CDR3 has 12 residues.